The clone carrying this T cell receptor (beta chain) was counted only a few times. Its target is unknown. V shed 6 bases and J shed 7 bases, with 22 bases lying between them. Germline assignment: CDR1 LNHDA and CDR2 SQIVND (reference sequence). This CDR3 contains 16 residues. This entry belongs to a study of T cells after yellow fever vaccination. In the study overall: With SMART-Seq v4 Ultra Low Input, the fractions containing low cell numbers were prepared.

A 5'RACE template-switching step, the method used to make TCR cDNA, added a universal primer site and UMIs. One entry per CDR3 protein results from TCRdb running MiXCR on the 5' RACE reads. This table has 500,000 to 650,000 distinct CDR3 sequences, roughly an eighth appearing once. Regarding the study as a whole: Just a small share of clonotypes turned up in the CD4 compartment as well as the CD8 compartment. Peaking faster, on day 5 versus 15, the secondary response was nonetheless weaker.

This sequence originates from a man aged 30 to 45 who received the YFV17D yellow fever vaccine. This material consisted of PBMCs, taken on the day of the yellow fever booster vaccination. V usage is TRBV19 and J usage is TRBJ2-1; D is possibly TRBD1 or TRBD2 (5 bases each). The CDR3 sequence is CASRGLGETNKNEQFF. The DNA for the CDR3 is TGTGCCAGTAGGGGGTTGGGGGAGACGAATAAGAATGAGCAGTTCTTC. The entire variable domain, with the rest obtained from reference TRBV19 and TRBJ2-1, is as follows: DGGITQSPKYLFRKEGQNVTLSCEQNLNHDAMYWYRQDPGQGLRLIYYSQIVNDFQKGDIAEGYSVSREKKESFPLTVTSAQKNPTAFYLCASRGLGETNKNEQFFGPGTRLTVL.